This TCR beta chain derives from a study of breast tumors, draining lymph nodes, adjacent tissues. TCRdb itself ran the multiplex PCR reads through MiXCR, one entry per CDR3 protein. The sample has 130,000 or so distinct CDR3 sequences, around a third seen once. Findings and caveats of the study: Tumor and nontumor repertoires were significantly more similar in luminal-like than in basal-like breast cancer. Tumor repertoires ranked between lymph nodes and nontumor tissue in diversity, with V and J gene preferences. Tumor T cell lymph node origin was a supported hypothesis, not proven.

Samples came from axillary lymph nodes draining the breast cancer. Concerning this clonotype itself: Its specificity is not known.

Germline V gives CDR1 SNHLY, CDR2 FYNNEI. V dropped 6 bases and J dropped 6; count of bases not matched to a gene: 7. This CDR3 contains 13 residues. Sample: axillary lymph node tissue. The chain joins TRBV2 to TRBJ1-2, with 7 bases lining up with TRBD1. The clonotype originates from a female donor with breast cancer. Some clones in this sample may be carry-over from other donors' samples. DNA of the CDR3: TGTGCCAGCAGACAACAGGGGCAGCATGGCTACACCTTC. Translating it yields CASRQQGQHGYTF.